This T cell receptor (beta chain) was recorded in a study of blood T cell repertoires in COVID-19 (dated by TCRdb to about 2020). About the study as a whole: Samples from collaborators originated in the United States, Italy and Spain and spanned both the acute and convalescent phases of COVID-19. The material from the prospective study consisted of cDNA or gDNA derived from T cells, B-cell-depleted T cells, or PBMCs. The dataset comprised deeply sampled blood TCRbeta repertoires from subjects exposed to, actively infected with, or recovered from COVID-19. The repertoires were released in a freely available public database meant as a resource for research on the immune response to SARS-CoV-2. The samples were drawn from two sources: the first 160 participants of the ongoing ImmuneRACE study, and 1,000 to 1,500 subjects contributed by 6 global collaborators. The sample metadata nearly always contained a de-identified subject ID, COVID-19 status, age in years and sex. HLA class I and class II types, where available, came from metadata supplied by the sample provider rather than from assay-based typing.

Participants in the prospective study were aged roughly 18 to 89 years, lived in 20 to 25 United States geographic areas, and enrolled through a virtual design. In the prospective study, participants were assigned to cohorts based on the clinical history participants reported in a screening survey and a study questionnaire. For ImmuneRACE Cohort 3, a participant was defined as recovered based on two consecutive negative NP/OP PCR tests, clearance by a healthcare professional, or resolution of symptoms. Mobile phlebotomists in the prospective study collected whole blood, serum and a nasopharyngeal or oropharyngeal swab from every participant. Participants in the prospective study had the option to provide additional blood draws and questionnaires over a roughly 2-month period. Before DNA extraction, prospective study blood samples were shipped either frozen or at room temperature. For CDR1 and CDR2, the germline V gene (reference sequence) lists LNHNV and YYDKDF. Trimming at the junction amounts to 3 bases on V and 9 bases on J, and the germline ends lie 9 bases apart. The CDR3 has 13 amino acids, counting the end cysteine and phenylalanine. Solely the CDR3 DNA is kept, with 39 bases framed from the first base.

Study-level results and caveats: The quantity of clinical and demographic metadata differed by source and by participant and was supplied without curation.

TCRbeta CDR3 regions were amplified from genomic DNA by means of the immunoSEQ Assay, a bias-controlled multiplex PCR. On the authors' methods: The number of nucleated cells in each sample was estimated from the amplification of reference gene primers within the assay. Sequence reads were collapsed and filtered to measure the absolute abundance of every unique TCRbeta CDR3 rearrangement. For each sample, productive Simpson clonality was calculated by taking the square root of Simpson's diversity index across productive rearrangements. The source is immuneACCESS, and TCRdb retained only in-frame sequences with V and J called. Part of the clones is not carried over; for the studies checked, unresolved V genes explain less than half of this, and the remainder is unexplained. V, J and clone size derive from that table, while D and trimming were established from the DNA sequence. The sample table records around 280,000 clones; around 88% of these occur just once. Roughly 6.3% of the sample lies in the top ten.

Note on this clone: What this receptor recognizes is not known. Base qualities are not provided; no much larger clone lies one nucleotide away.

The TCR originated in a woman in her thirties or forties who had recovered from COVID-19. The sequence joins TRBV15 to TRBJ1-6; a weak D assignment points to TRBD1 (6 bases agree). Sequencing was carried out using PBMCs or T cells enriched from blood (not recorded which). The DNA is as follows: TGTGCCACCAGCAGGCAGGGGAGTTCACCCCTCCACTTT. Protein translation: CATSRQGSSPLHF.